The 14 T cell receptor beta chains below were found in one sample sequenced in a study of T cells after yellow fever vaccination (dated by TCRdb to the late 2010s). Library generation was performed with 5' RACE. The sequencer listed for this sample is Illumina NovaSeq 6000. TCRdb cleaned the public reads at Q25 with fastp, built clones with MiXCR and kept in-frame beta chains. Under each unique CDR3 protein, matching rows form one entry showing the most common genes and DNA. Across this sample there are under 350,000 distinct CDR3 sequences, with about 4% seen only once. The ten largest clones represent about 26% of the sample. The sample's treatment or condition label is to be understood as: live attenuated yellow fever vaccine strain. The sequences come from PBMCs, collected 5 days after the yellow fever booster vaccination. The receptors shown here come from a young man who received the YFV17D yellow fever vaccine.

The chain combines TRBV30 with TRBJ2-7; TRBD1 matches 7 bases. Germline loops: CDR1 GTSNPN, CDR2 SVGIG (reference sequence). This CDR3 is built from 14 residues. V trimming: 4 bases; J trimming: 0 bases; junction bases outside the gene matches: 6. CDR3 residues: CAWKKQGNSYEQYF. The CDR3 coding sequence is TGTGCCTGGAAAAAACAGGGGAACTCCTACGAGCAGTACTTC.

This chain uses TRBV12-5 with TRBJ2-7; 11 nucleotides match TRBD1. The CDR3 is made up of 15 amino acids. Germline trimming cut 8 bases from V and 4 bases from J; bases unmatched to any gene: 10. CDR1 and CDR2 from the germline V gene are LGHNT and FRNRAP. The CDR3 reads CASQIPGQGVYEQYF. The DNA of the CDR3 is TGTGCTAGTCAGATACCGGGACAGGGGGTATACGAGCAGTACTTC.

The CDR3 DNA follows: TGTGCCAGCAGCTTAGCGGACGAGCAGTACGTC. Its translation is CASSLADEQYV. The V gene is TRBV7-9, the J gene TRBJ2-7, with D uncertain. The germline CDR1 and CDR2 sequences are SEHNR and FQNEAQ (reference sequence). V was trimmed by 0 bases and J by 5 bases, leaving 2 bases between them. This CDR3 comprises 11 residues.

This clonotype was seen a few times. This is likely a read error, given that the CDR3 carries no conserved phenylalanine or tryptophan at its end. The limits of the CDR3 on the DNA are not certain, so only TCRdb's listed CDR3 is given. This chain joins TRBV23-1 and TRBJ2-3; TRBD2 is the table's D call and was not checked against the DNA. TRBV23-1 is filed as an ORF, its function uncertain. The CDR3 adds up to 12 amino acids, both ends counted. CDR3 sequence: CASSQGGESLPL.

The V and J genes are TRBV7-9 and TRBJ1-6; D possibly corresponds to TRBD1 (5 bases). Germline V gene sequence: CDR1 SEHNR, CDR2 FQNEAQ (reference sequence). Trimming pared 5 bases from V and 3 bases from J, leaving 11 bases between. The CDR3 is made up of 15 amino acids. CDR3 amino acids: CASSAGPGYNSPLHF. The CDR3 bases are TGTGCCAGCAGCGCGGGACCGGGCTATAATTCACCCCTCCACTTT.

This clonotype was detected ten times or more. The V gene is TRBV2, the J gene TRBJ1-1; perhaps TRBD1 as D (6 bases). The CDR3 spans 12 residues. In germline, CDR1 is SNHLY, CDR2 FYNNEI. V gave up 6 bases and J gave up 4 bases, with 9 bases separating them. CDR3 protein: CASRRGGTEAFF. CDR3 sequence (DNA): TGTGCCAGCAGGAGGGGGGGCACTGAAGCTTTCTTT.

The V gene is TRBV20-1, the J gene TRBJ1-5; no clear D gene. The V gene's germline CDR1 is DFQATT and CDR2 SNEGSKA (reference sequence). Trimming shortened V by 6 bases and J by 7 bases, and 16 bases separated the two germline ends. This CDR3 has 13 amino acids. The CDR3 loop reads CSAATFLGQPQHF. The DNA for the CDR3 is TGCAGTGCCGCTACCTTTCTCGGGCAGCCCCAGCATTTT.

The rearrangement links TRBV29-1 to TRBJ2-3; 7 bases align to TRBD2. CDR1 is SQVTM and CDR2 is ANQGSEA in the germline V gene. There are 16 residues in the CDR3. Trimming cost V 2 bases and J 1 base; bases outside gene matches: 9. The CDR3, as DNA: TGCAGCGTTGAAAAGGGTGCGGGGGAAGGCACAGATACGCAGTATTTT. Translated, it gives CSVEKGAGEGTDTQYF.

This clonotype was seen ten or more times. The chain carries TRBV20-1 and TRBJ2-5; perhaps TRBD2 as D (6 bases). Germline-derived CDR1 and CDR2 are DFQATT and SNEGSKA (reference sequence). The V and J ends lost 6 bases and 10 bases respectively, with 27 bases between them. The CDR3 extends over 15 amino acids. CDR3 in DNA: TGCAGTGCCAGTCCCCGTGTAGGGCCCCGGAGGGGCCAGTACTTC. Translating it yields CSASPRVGPRRGQYF.

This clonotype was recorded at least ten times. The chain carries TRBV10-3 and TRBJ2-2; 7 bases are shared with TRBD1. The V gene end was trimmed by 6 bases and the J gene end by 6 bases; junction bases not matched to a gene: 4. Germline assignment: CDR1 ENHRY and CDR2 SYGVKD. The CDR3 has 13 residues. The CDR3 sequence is CAISDRVSGELFF. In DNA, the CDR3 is TGTGCCATCAGCGACAGGGTTTCCGGGGAGCTGTTTTTT.

The CDR3 is CASSQGKGDTQYF. CDR3 sequence (DNA): TGTGCCAGCAGCCAAGGGAAGGGCGATACGCAGTATTTT. The chain carries TRBV3-1 and TRBJ2-3; no definite D call. Germline values: CDR1 LGHDT, CDR2 YNNKEL (reference sequence). V lost 1 base to trimming and J lost 6 bases, with 8 bases between them. The CDR3 length is 13 residues.

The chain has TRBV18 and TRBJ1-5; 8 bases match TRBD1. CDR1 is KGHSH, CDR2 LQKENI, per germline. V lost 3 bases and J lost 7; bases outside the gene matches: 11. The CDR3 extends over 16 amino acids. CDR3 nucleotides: TGTGCCAGCTCACCGGGAACAGGGGGGATGTGGCAGCCCCAGCATTTT. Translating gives CASSPGTGGMWQPQHF.

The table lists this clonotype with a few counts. CDR3 in DNA: TGCGCCAGCAGCCAAGCCCCGGGAGGAACCTATGGCTACACCTTC. Its translation is CASSQAPGGTYGYTF. J is TRBJ1-2 and V is TRBV4-3; the D is unclear. V was shortened by 1 base and J by 4 bases, with 13 bases between the two germline ends. CDR1 is LGHNA and CDR2 is YSLEER in the germline V gene. The CDR3 consists of 15 residues.

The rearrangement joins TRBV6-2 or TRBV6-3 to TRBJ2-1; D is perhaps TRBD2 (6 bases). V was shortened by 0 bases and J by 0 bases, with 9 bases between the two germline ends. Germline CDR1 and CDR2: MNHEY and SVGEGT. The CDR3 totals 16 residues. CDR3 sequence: CASSYSGGRSYNEQFF. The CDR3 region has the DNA TGTGCCAGCAGTTACTCCGGGGGACGCTCCTACAATGAGCAGTTCTTC.